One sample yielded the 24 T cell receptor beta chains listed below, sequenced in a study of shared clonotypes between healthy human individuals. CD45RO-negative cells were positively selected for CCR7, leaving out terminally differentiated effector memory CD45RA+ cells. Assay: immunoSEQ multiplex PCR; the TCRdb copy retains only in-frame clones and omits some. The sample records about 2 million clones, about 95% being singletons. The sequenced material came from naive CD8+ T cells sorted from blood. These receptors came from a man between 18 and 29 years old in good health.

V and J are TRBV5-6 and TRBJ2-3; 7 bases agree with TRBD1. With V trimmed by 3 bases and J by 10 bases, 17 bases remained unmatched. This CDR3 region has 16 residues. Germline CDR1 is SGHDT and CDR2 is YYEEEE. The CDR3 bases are TGTGCCAGCAGCTGGGGACAGATTTCGACTGTAGACGCGCAGTATTTT. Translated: CASSWGQISTVDAQYF.

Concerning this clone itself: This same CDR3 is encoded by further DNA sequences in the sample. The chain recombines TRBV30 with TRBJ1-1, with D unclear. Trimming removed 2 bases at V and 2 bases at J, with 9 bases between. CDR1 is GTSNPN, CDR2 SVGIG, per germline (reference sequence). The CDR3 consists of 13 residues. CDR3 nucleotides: TGTGCCTGGAGTTTAGGTGGAAACACTGAAGCTTTCTTT. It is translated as CAWSLGGNTEAFF.

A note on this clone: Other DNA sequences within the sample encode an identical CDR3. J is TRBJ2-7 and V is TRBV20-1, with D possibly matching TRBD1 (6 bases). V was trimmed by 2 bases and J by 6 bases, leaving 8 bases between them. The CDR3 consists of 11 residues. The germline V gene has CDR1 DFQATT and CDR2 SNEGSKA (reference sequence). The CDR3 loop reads CSARTGSEQYF. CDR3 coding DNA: TGCAGTGCTAGAACAGGGAGCGAGCAGTACTTC.

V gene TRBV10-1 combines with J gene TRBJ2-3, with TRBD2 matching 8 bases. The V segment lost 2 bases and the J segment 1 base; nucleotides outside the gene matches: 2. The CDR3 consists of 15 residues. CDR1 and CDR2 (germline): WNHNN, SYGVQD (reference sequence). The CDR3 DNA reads TGCGCCAGCAGTGAGATTAGCGGGGGCACAGATACGCAGTATTTT. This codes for CASSEISGGTDTQYF.

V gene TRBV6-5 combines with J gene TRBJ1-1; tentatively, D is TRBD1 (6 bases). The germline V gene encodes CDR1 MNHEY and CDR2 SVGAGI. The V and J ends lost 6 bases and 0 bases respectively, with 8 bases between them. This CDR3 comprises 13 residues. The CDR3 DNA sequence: TGTGCCAGCAGCCAGGGGATGAACACTGAAGCTTTCTTT. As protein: CASSQGMNTEAFF.

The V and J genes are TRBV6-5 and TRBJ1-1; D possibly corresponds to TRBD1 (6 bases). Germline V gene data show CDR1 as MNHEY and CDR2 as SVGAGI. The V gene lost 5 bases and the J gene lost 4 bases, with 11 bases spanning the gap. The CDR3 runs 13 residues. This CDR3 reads CASSADRGTEAFF. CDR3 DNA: TGTGCCAGCAGTGCGGACAGAGGCACTGAAGCTTTCTTT.

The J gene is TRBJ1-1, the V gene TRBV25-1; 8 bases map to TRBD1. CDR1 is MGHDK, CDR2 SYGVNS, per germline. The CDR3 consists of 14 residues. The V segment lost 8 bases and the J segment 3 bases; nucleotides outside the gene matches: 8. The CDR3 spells CASGYQGADTEAFF. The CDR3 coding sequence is TGTGCCAGCGGTTACCAGGGGGCGGACACTGAAGCTTTCTTT.

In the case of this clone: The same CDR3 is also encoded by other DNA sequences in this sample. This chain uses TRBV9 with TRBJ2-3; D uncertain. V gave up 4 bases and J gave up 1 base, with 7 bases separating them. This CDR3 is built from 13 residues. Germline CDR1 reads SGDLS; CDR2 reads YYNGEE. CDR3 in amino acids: CASSPSGTDTQYF. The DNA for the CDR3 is TGTGCCAGCAGCCCTAGTGGCACAGATACGCAGTATTTT.

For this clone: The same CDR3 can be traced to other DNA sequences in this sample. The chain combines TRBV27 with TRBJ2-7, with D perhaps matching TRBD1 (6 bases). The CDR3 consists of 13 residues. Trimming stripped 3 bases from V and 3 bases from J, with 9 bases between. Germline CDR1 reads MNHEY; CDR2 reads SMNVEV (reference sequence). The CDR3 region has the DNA TGTGCCAGCAGTTTCCGGGACAACTACGAGCAGTACTTC. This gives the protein CASSFRDNYEQYF.

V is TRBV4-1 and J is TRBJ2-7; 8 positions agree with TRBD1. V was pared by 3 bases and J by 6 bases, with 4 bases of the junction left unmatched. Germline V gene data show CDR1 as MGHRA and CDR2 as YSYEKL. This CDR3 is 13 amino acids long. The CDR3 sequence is CASSQAGTGEQYF. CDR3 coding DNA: TGCGCCAGCAGCCAGGCCGGGACAGGCGAGCAGTACTTC.

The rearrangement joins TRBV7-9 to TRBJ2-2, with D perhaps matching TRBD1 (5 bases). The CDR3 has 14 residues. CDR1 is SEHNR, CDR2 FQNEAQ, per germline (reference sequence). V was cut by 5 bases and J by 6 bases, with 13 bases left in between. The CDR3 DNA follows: TGTGCCAGCAGCCTGGACACGAATCCCGGGGAGCTGTTTTTT. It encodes CASSLDTNPGELFF.

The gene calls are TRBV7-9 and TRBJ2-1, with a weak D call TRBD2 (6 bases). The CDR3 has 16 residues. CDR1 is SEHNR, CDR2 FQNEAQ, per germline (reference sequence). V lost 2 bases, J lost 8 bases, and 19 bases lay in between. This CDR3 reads CASSLIPGALGDEQFF. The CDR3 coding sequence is TGTGCCAGCAGCTTAATACCGGGAGCACTGGGCGATGAGCAGTTCTTC.

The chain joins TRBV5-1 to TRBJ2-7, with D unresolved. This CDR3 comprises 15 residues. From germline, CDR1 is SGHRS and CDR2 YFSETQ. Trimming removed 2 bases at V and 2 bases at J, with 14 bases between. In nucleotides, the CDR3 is TGCGCCAGCAGCTTTCAGCCGGATTTACCCTACGAGCAGTACTTC. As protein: CASSFQPDLPYEQYF.

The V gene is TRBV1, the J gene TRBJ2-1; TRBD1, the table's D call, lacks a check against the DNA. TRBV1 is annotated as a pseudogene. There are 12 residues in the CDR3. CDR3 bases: TGCACCAGCCGATACAGAGACAATGAGCAGTTCTTC. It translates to CTSRYRDNEQFF.

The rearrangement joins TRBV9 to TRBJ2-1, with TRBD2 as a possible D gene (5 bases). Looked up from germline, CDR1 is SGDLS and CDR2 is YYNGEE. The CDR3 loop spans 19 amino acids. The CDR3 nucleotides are TGTGCGTCGGGTTCGGATAGCGCTAGTTTAATGGCCTGGGTGGATGAGCAGTTCTTC. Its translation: CASGSDSASLMAWVDEQFF.

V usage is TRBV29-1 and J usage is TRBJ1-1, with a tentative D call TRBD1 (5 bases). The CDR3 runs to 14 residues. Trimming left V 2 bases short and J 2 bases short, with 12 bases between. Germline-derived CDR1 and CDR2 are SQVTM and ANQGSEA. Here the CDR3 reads CSVELGGGNTEAFF. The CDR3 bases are TGCAGCGTTGAATTGGGGGGAGGTAACACTGAAGCTTTCTTT.

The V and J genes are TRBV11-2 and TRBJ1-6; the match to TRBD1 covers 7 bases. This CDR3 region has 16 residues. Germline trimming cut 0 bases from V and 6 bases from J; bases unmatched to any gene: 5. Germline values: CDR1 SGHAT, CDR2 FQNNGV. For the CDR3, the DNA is TGTGCCAGCAGCTTAGATTCTACAGGGGCTAATTCACCCCTCCACTTT. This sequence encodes CASSLDSTGANSPLHF. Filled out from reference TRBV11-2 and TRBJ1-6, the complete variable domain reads EAGVAQSPRYKIIEKRQSVAFWCNPISGHATLYWYQQILGQGPKLLIQFQNNGVVDDSQLPKDRFSAERLKGVDSTLKIQPAKLEDSAVYLCASSLDSTGANSPLHFGNGTRLTVT.

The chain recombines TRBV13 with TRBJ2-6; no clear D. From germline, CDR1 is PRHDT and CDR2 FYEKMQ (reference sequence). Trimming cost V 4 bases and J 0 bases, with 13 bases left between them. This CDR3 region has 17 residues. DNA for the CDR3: TGTGCCAGCAGCTCCCCGCCAGGTAGCTCTGGGGCCAACGTCCTGACTTTC. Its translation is CASSSPPGSSGANVLTF.

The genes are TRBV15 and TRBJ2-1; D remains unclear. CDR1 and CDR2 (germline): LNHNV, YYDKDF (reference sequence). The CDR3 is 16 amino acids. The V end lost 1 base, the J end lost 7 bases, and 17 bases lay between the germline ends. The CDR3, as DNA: TGTGCCACCAGCAGAGGTTCGACGGCTAAAGCGAATGAGCAGTTCTTC. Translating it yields CATSRGSTAKANEQFF.

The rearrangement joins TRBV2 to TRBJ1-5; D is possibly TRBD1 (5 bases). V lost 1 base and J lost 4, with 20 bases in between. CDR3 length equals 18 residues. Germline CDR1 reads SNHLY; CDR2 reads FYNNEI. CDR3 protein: CASSEGAPGWGSNQPQHF. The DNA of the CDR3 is TGTGCCAGCAGTGAAGGGGCTCCAGGGTGGGGATCTAATCAGCCCCAGCATTTT.

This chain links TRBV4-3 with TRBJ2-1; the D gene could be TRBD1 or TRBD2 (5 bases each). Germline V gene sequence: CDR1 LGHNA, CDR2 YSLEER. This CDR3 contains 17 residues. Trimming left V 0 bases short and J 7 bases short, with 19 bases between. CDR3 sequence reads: CASSQESGAKLANEQFF. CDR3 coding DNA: TGCGCCAGCAGCCAAGAATCCGGGGCCAAACTGGCGAATGAGCAGTTCTTC.

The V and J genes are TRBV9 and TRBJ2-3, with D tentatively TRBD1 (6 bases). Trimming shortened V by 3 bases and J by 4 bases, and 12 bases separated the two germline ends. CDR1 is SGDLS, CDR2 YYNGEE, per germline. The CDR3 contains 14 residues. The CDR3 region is CASSGSRGSDTQYF. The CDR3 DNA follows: TGTGCCAGCAGCGGATCAAGGGGGTCAGATACGCAGTATTTT.

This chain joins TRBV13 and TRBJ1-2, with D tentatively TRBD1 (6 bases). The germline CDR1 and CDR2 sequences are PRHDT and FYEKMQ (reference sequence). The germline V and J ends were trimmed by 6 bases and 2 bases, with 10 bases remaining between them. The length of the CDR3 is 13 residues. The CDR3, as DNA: TGTGCCAGCAGGAGTGACAGGAACTATGGCTACACCTTC. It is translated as CASRSDRNYGYTF.

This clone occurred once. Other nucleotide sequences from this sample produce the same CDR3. The chain's CDR3 is CASSIQGYEQYF. The CDR3 DNA sequence: TGTGCCAGTAGTATCCAGGGGTACGAGCAGTACTTC. V usage is TRBV19 and J usage is TRBJ2-7; D perhaps matches TRBD1 (6 bases). The CDR3 length is 12 residues. V gave up 3 bases and J gave up 4 bases, with 7 bases separating them. The germline CDR1 and CDR2 sequences are LNHDA and SQIVND (reference sequence).